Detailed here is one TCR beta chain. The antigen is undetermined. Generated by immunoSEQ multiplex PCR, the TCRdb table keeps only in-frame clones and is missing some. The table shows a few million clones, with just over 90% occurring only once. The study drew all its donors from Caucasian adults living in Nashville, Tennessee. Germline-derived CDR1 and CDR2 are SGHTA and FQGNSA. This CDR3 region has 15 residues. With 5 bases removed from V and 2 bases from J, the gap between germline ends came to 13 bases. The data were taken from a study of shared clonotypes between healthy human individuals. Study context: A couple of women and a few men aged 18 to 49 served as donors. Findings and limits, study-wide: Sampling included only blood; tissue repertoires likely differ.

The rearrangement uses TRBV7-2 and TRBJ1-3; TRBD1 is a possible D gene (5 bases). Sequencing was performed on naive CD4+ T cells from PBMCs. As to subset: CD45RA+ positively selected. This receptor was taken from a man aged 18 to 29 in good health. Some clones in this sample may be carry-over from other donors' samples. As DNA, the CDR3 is TGTGCCAGCAGCGCCCAGGGAACAACTGGAAACACCATATATTTT. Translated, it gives CASSAQGTTGNTIYF.